Presented here are 31 T cell receptor beta chains from one specimen sequenced in a study of Ad26.COV2.S vaccination and SARS-CoV-2 variants. Here immunoSEQ multiplex PCR was the method, and the copy in TCRdb shows in-frame clones only, minus some. The sample has approximately 300,000 clones, just over 85% seen once. Described treatment: about 20 received Ad26.COV2.S at low or high dose, single or two shots; five or six received placebo; per-sample allocation not given. Vaccine and placebo recipients were sampled on day 63 after the first injection. The material sequenced was peripheral blood, taken in a trial of Ad26.COV2.S vaccine versus placebo. The receptors shown here come from a person aged 18-65 years who received the Ad26.COV2.S COVID-19 vaccine or a placebo.

Concerning this clone itself: The same CDR3 arises from other DNA sequences in this sample as well. V and J are TRBV29-1 and TRBJ2-2; TRBD2 matches at 8 bases. Germline loops: CDR1 SQVTM, CDR2 ANQGSEA. The CDR3 sequence is 13 residues long. V dropped 3 bases and J dropped 4; count of bases not matched to a gene: 1. CDR3 region: CSVDRGGTGELFF. The CDR3 nucleotides are TGCAGCGTTGATCGGGGGGGCACCGGGGAGCTGTTTTTT.

A note on this clone: This specimen includes other DNA sequences encoding the same CDR3. The chain recombines TRBV6-1 with TRBJ2-7; no clear D. Germline loops: CDR1 MNHNS, CDR2 SASEGT. The CDR3 is made up of 11 amino acids. The V end lost 2 bases, the J end lost 7 bases, and 6 bases lay between the germline ends. As DNA, the CDR3 is TGTGCCAGCAGTGAAATCAGGGAGCAGTACTTC. Its protein product is CASSEIREQYF.

V gene TRBV6-5 combines with J gene TRBJ1-3; 7 bases agree with TRBD1. The CDR3 has 14 amino acids. The J segment lost 3 bases and the V segment lost 5 bases, leaving 4 bases of the junction unmatched. CDR1 and CDR2 (germline): MNHEY, SVGAGI. The CDR3 DNA follows: TGTGCCAGCAGTACCCAGGGGGGTGGAAACACCATATATTTT. It translates to CASSTQGGGNTIYF.

In its sample, this clone was seen once. The chain combines TRBV6-5 with TRBJ1-1; TRBD1 is a possible D gene (6 bases). This CDR3 has 13 amino acids. Per the germline V gene, CDR1 is MNHEY and CDR2 is SVGAGI. Trimming took off 5 bases at V and 7 bases at J, with 14 bases between the two ends. The CDR3 spells CASSSSGTLEAFF. CDR3 nucleotides: TGTGCCAGCAGTAGTAGCGGGACACTTGAAGCTTTCTTT.

A word on this clone: This CDR3 is also generated by other DNA sequences in the sample. The chain links TRBV24-1 to TRBJ2-3; no clear D gene. Germline lookup yields CDR1 KGHDR and CDR2 SFDVKD. V was clipped by 4 bases and J by 0 bases, with 4 bases between them. The CDR3 totals 13 residues. The CDR3 spells CATSDPSTDTQYF. CDR3 coding DNA: TGTGCCACCAGTGACCCGAGCACAGATACGCAGTATTTT.

This clone came up a few times. The CDR3 protein is CASSLDGRATGELFF. The CDR3 DNA follows: TGTGCCAGCAGCTTGGATGGCAGGGCAACCGGGGAGCTGTTTTTT. This chain connects TRBV11-3 to TRBJ2-2, with a weak D call TRBD1 (5 bases). CDR1 and CDR2 from the germline V gene are SGHNT and YENEEA. This CDR3 has 15 amino acids. Trimming removed 3 bases from V and 5 bases from J, with 13 bases in between.

The chain combines TRBV5-1 with TRBJ1-2, with TRBD1 as a possible D gene (5 bases). The CDR3 covers 15 residues. Trimming took off 1 base at V and 8 bases at J, with 18 bases between the two ends. In germline, CDR1 is SGHRS, CDR2 YFSETQ. This CDR3 reads CASSLYRGGPGGYTF. The CDR3 coding sequence is TGCGCCAGCAGCTTGTACCGGGGAGGGCCAGGGGGCTACACCTTC. Filled out from reference TRBV5-1 and TRBJ1-2, the complete variable domain reads KAGVTQTPRYLIKTRGQQVTLSCSPISGHRSVSWYQQTPGQGLQFLFEYFSETQRNKGNFPGRFSGRQFSNSRSEMNVSTLELGDSALYLCASSLYRGGPGGYTFGSGTRLTVV.

The genes are TRBV5-5 and TRBJ1-5, with D uncertain. CDR3 length: 15 residues. Trimming pared 0 bases from V and 0 bases from J, leaving 7 bases between. CDR1 is SGHKS, CDR2 YYEKEE, per germline (reference sequence). The CDR3 reads CASSLDSLSNQPQHF. The CDR3 bases are TGTGCCAGCAGCTTGGACAGTCTTAGCAATCAGCCCCAGCATTTT. Drawing the rest from reference TRBV5-5 and TRBJ1-5, the complete variable domain is DAGVTQSPTHLIKTRGQQVTLRCSPISGHKSVSWYQQVLGQGPQFIFQYYEKEERGRGNFPDRFSARQFPNYSSELNVNALLLGDSALYLCASSLDSLSNQPQHFGDGTRLSIL.

The V gene is TRBV3-1 (or the pseudogene TRBV3-2), the J gene TRBJ2-7; TRBD1 aligns across 7 bases. After removal of 3 bases from V and 1 base from J, the junction contained 9 bases not matched to a gene. The CDR3 runs to 16 residues. Per germline, CDR1 LGHDT and CDR2 YNNKEL (reference sequence). The CDR3 loop reads CASSHPTGLESYEQYF. In DNA, the CDR3 is TGTGCCAGCAGCCACCCGACAGGGCTCGAATCCTACGAGCAGTACTTC.

V is TRBV4-3 and J is TRBJ1-3; D unclear. Germline-derived CDR1 and CDR2 are LGHNA and YSLEER. With 0 bases removed from V and 2 bases from J, the gap between germline ends came to 8 bases. The CDR3 is 15 amino acids. The CDR3 sequence: CASSQEDFTGNTIYF. For the CDR3, the DNA is TGCGCCAGCAGCCAAGAGGACTTTACTGGAAACACCATATATTTT.

The rearrangement joins TRBV27 to TRBJ2-7; D not certain. The V end lost 6 bases, the J end lost 0 bases, and 9 bases lay between the germline ends. Germline V lookup: CDR1 MNHEY, CDR2 SMNVEV (reference sequence). This CDR3 spans 13 amino acids. For the CDR3, the DNA is TGTGCCAGCAGCCGCAGGACCTCCTACGAGCAGTACTTC. Its translation: CASSRRTSYEQYF.

This chain connects TRBV6-5 to TRBJ2-7; possibly TRBD1 for D (6 bases). The CDR3 consists of 14 residues. Germline V CDR1 and CDR2: MNHEY, SVGAGI. Trimming took 1 base from V and 6 from J, leaving 13 bases between them. CDR3 bases: TGTGCCAGCAGTTACTTTAAGGGGGTGGGCGAGCAGTACTTC. Translating gives CASSYFKGVGEQYF.

This chain joins TRBV11-2 and TRBJ1-3, with D uncertain. CDR1 is SGHAT and CDR2 is FQNNGV in the germline V gene. The CDR3 sequence is 16 residues long. The germline V and J ends were trimmed by 3 bases and 4 bases, with 16 bases remaining between them. Here the CDR3 DNA reads TGTGCCAGCAGCTTGTTCGGCTGGAAACAAGGAAACACCATATATTTT. Translated, it gives CASSLFGWKQGNTIYF.

The chain links TRBV11-2 to TRBJ1-1, with D unresolved. The CDR3 contains 12 residues. V dropped 2 bases and J dropped 8 bases, with 9 bases sitting between them. Per germline, CDR1 SGHAT and CDR2 FQNNGV. CDR3 sequence: CASSLYPTEAFF. CDR3 in DNA: TGTGCCAGCAGCTTATATCCCACAGAAGCTTTCTTT.

CDR3 protein: CASSPRGRDEQYF. In DNA, the CDR3 is TGTGCCAGCTCACCGAGGGGGCGAGATGAGCAGTACTTC. The rearrangement joins TRBV2 to TRBJ2-7; 7 bases align to TRBD1. The germline CDR1 and CDR2 sequences are SNHLY and FYNNEI. This CDR3 region has 13 residues. J gave up 7 bases and V 8 bases, and 11 bases lay outside the gene matches. The full variable domain, rest sourced from reference TRBV2 and TRBJ2-7, is EPEVTQTPSHQVTQMGQEVILRCVPISNHLYFYWYRQILGQKVEFLVSFYNNEISEKSEIFDDQFSVERPDGSNFTLKIRSTKLEDSAMYFCASSPRGRDEQYFGPGTRLTVT.

The V and J genes are TRBV7-9 and TRBJ2-7, with 7 bases identical to TRBD1. Germline V gene data show CDR1 as SEHNR and CDR2 as FQNEAQ (reference sequence). V was clipped by 5 bases and J by 13 bases; unmatched bases: 17. The CDR3 length is 14 residues. The CDR3 protein is CASSPGGQTQPRYF. In DNA form, the CDR3 reads TGTGCCAGCAGCCCAGGGGGACAGACCCAACCGAGATACTTC. The full variable domain, with the rest looked up from reference TRBV7-9 and TRBJ2-7, is DTGVSQNPRHKITKRGQNVTFRCDPISEHNRLYWYRQTLGQGPEFLTYFQNEAQLEKSRLLSDRFSAERPKGSFSTLEIQRTEQGDSAMYLCASSPGGQTQPRYFGPGTRLTVT.

For the CDR3, the DNA is TGTGCCAGCAGCCCGGGGGAGCATAAACTGTTTTTT. Amino acid sequence: CASSPGEHKLFF. This chain links TRBV7-2 with TRBJ1-4; a possible D gene is TRBD1 (5 bases). Looked up from germline, CDR1 is SGHTA and CDR2 is FQGNSA. The V and J ends lost 5 bases and 11 bases respectively, with 12 bases between them. The CDR3 runs 12 residues.

The gene calls are TRBV5-1 and TRBJ2-7, with unresolved D. This CDR3 contains 13 residues. Trimming removed 2 bases from V and 4 bases from J, with 10 bases in between. Germline V gene lookup returns CDR1 SGHRS and CDR2 YFSETQ. The CDR3 sequence: CASSFSQFYEQYF. The DNA of the CDR3 is TGCGCCAGCAGCTTTTCACAGTTTTACGAGCAGTACTTC.

The chain joins TRBV20-1 to TRBJ2-1; TRBD2 is a possible D gene (6 bases). Trimming shortened V by 3 bases and J by 6 bases, and 21 bases separated the two germline ends. CDR3 size: 16 residues. Germline V gene lookup returns CDR1 DFQATT and CDR2 SNEGSKA (reference sequence). DNA of the CDR3: TGCAGTGCTAGTATGGTCGCGGGGTACCGATTCAATGAGCAGTTCTTC. Protein: CSASMVAGYRFNEQFF.

V gene TRBV6-5 combines with J gene TRBJ2-2; possible D gene TRBD1, 5 bases. This CDR3 region has 14 residues. Trimming removed 6 bases from V and 7 bases from J, with 15 bases in between. The germline V gene encodes CDR1 MNHEY and CDR2 SVGAGI. The DNA of the CDR3 is TGTGCCAGCAGCAGGACACTCTGGGACGGGGAGCTGTTTTTT. Protein: CASSRTLWDGELFF.

This chain joins TRBV24-1 and TRBJ2-2; D might be TRBD1 or TRBD2, each matching 5 bases. Trimming pared 5 bases from V and 0 bases from J, leaving 12 bases between. The CDR3 runs 16 residues. Per the germline V gene, CDR1 is KGHDR and CDR2 is SFDVKD. CDR3 in amino acids: CATSGSGPPNTGELFF. Here the CDR3 DNA reads TGTGCCACCAGTGGCTCGGGACCCCCGAACACCGGGGAGCTGTTTTTT.

This clone was picked up one time. The chain couples TRBV5-6 to TRBJ1-1; D remains unclear. The CDR3 is 13 residues long. Trimming removed 0 bases at V and 5 bases at J, with 8 bases between. The V gene's germline CDR1 is SGHDT and CDR2 YYEEEE. DNA for the CDR3: TGTGCCAGCAGCTTGGGAAAGTTGACTGAAGCTTTCTTT. Residues: CASSLGKLTEAFF.

The chain uses TRBV7-3 and TRBJ1-1, with D uncertain. Trimming took off 5 bases at V and 4 bases at J, with 14 bases between the two ends. Germline-derived CDR1 and CDR2 are SGHTA and FQGTGA. CDR3 length: 14 amino acids. CDR3 sequence reads: CASSLLLGSTEAFF. The CDR3 nucleotides read TGTGCCAGCAGCCTCCTTTTGGGATCCACTGAAGCTTTCTTT. Looking up the rest from reference TRBV7-3 and TRBJ1-1 gives the full variable domain: GAGVSQTPSNKVTEKGKYVELRCDPISGHTALYWYRQSLGQGPEFLIYFQGTGAADDSGLPNDRFFAVRPEGSVSTLKIQRTERGDSAVYLCASSLLLGSTEAFFGQGTRLTVV.

This CDR3 is CASSSGETQYF. CDR3 sequence (DNA): TGTGCCAGCAGTTCCGGAGAGACCCAGTACTTC. J is TRBJ2-5 and V is TRBV12-3 or TRBV12-4; no definite D call. Trimming removed 4 bases at V and 4 bases at J, with 4 bases between. This CDR3 contains 11 residues.

This clone was observed once. The chain joins TRBV5-1 to TRBJ2-3; 8 bases fit TRBD1. Losses at the gene ends were 3 bases for V and 2 bases for J; bases not matched to a gene: 5. Germline V lookup: CDR1 SGHRS, CDR2 YFSETQ. The CDR3 covers 15 residues. The DNA of the CDR3 is TGCGCCAGCAGCTGGACAGGGAGATCCACAGATACGCAGTATTTT. Translated, it gives CASSWTGRSTDTQYF.

The V gene is TRBV18, the J gene TRBJ2-7; weak D call: TRBD1 (5 bases). V was shortened by 4 bases and J by 7 bases, with 14 bases between the two germline ends. This CDR3 has 13 amino acids. Germline V gene sequence: CDR1 KGHSH, CDR2 LQKENI. CDR3 residues: CASSLRRAAEQYF. In nucleotides, the CDR3 is TGTGCCAGCTCACTCCGCAGGGCGGCGGAGCAGTACTTC.

The CDR3 DNA reads as TGTGCCAGCAGCTTAGAAGGACTAGCGGCGTTATACAATGAGCAGTTCTTC. It yields the protein CASSLEGLAALYNEQFF. J is TRBJ2-1 and V is TRBV11-2, with 10 positions matching TRBD2. Germline values: CDR1 SGHAT, CDR2 FQNNGV. Trimming at V came to 0 bases and at J to 4 bases, leaving 6 bases not matched to a gene. The CDR3 loop spans 17 amino acids.

V is TRBV6-5 and J is TRBJ1-6; TRBD1 agrees at 7 bases. Germline values: CDR1 MNHEY, CDR2 SVGAGI. V shed 8 bases, J shed 5 bases, and the junction held 3 bases outside the gene matches. The CDR3 is made up of 13 amino acids. The CDR3 here is CASQGGHNSPLHF. CDR3 coding DNA: TGTGCCAGCCAGGGGGGGCATAATTCACCCCTCCACTTT.

V and J are TRBV6-1 and TRBJ1-2; 8 bases fit TRBD1. The length of the CDR3 is 17 residues. Germline CDR1 is MNHNS and CDR2 is SASEGT. Losses at the gene ends were 3 bases for V and 2 bases for J; bases not matched to a gene: 11. The CDR3 here is CASSDGGLDRVNYGYTF. The DNA of the CDR3 is TGTGCCAGCAGTGACGGCGGTTTGGACAGGGTAAACTATGGCTACACCTTC.

This rearrangement joins TRBV5-4 to TRBJ2-1, with 8 bases identical to TRBD1. Trimming took 3 bases from V and 0 from J; bases not matched to a gene: 2. Germline V CDR1 and CDR2: SGHNT, YYREEE (reference sequence). The CDR3 loop spans 15 amino acids. In DNA form, the CDR3 reads TGTGCCAGCAGCTCCAGGGGGCACTCCTACAATGAGCAGTTCTTC. Protein sequence: CASSSRGHSYNEQFF. Full variable domain (remainder filled in from reference TRBV5-4 and TRBJ2-1): ETGVTQSPTHLIKTRGQQVTLRCSSQSGHNTVSWYQQALGQGPQFIFQYYREEENGRGNFPPRFSGLQFPNYSSELNVNALELDDSALYLCASSSRGHSYNEQFFGPGTRLTVL.

V usage is TRBV11-2 and J usage is TRBJ2-3; possible D gene TRBD1, 5 bases. This CDR3 contains 16 residues. The germline V and J ends were trimmed by 0 bases and 0 bases, with 10 bases remaining between them. Germline V CDR1 and CDR2: SGHAT, FQNNGV. The CDR3 sequence is CASSLDRPGSTDTQYF. The CDR3 region has the DNA TGTGCCAGCAGCTTAGATAGGCCAGGGAGCACAGATACGCAGTATTTT. The variable domain in full, completed from reference TRBV11-2 and TRBJ2-3, reads EAGVAQSPRYKIIEKRQSVAFWCNPISGHATLYWYQQILGQGPKLLIQFQNNGVVDDSQLPKDRFSAERLKGVDSTLKIQPAKLEDSAVYLCASSLDRPGSTDTQYFGPGTRLTVL.